This T cell receptor beta chain was recorded in a study of blood T cell repertoires in COVID-19. Study background: Samples came from the United States, Italy and Spain, spanning acute and convalescent COVID-19.

Germline V lookup: CDR1 SGHAT, CDR2 FQNNGV. The ends lost 4 bases at V and 4 bases at J; junction bases unmatched: 4. This CDR3 contains 14 residues. Clones were sequenced by immunoSEQ multiplex PCR, and TCRdb holds only the in-frame ones, with some missing. The sample lists about 280,000 clones; less than 85% were seen once. This receptor was identified in a woman aged 50 to 60 who had recovered from COVID-19. V usage is TRBV11-2 and J usage is TRBJ2-7; 10 nucleotides line up with TRBD2. The sequenced sample consisted of PBMCs or T cells enriched from blood (not recorded which). The CDR3 sequence is CASSSTSGVYEQYF. In DNA form, the CDR3 reads TGTGCCAGCAGCTCTACTAGCGGGGTTTACGAGCAGTACTTC.